What follows are 25 T cell receptor beta chains derived from one specimen sequenced in a study of CD8+CD57+ T cells in acquired aplastic anemia. The study profiled TCR beta VDJ and CDR3 using genomic DNA as template. Each CDR3 protein is one row after TCRdb ran MiXCR on the reads. The sample shows approximately 130,000 distinct CDR3 sequences, about 60% of them seen only once. Patients chosen for sequencing had shown CD8+CD57+ cell expansion by flow cytometry. Source material: sorted CD4+, CD8+, or CD8+CD57+ T cells (not recorded which) from PBMCs. These TCRs come from a human donor with aplastic anemia.

The V gene is TRBV4-1, the J gene TRBJ2-7; no definite D call. The germline V gene encodes CDR1 MGHRA and CDR2 YSYEKL. The CDR3 length is 15 residues. V was cut by 0 bases and J by 3 bases, with 12 bases left in between. CDR3 bases: TGCGCCAGCAGCCAAGATCCAGACCCGCGCTACGAGCAGTACTTC. Translation: CASSQDPDPRYEQYF.

This clonotype was seen a single time. The chain has TRBV28 and TRBJ2-7; D perhaps matches TRBD1 (5 bases). Germline loops: CDR1 MDHEN, CDR2 SYDVKM. CDR3 length equals 12 residues. V lost 6 bases to trimming and J lost 1 base, with 7 bases between them. CDR3: CASRSGSYEQYF. The DNA for the CDR3 is TGTGCCAGCAGGTCAGGGTCCTACGAGCAGTACTTC.

This clonotype has a handful of counts. The chain uses TRBV7-2 and TRBJ1-2, with a tentative D call TRBD1 (5 bases). The CDR3 extends over 12 amino acids. The V end was cut by 1 base, the J end by 8 bases, with 8 bases between. From germline, CDR1 is SGHTA and CDR2 FQGNSA. CDR3 region: CASSLVGTGYTF. CDR3 sequence (DNA): TGTGCCAGCAGCTTAGTTGGGACGGGCTACACCTTC.

This clonotype has just one count. The chain uses TRBV7-2 and TRBJ2-7; D is uncertain. CDR1 is SGHTA and CDR2 is FQGNSA in the germline V gene. The CDR3 loop spans 14 amino acids. V was cut by 5 bases and J by 8 bases, with 19 bases left in between. The chain's CDR3 is CASSPPPVGGQQYF. CDR3 nucleotide sequence: TGTGCCAGCAGCCCCCCGCCTGTTGGCGGCCAGCAGTACTTC. Full variable domain (rest looked up from reference TRBV7-2 and TRBJ2-7): GAGVSQSPSNKVTEKGKDVELRCDPISGHTALYWYRQSLGQGLEFLIYFQGNSAPDKSGLPSDRFSAERTGGSVSTLTIQRTQQEDSAVYLCASSPPPVGGQQYFGPGTRLTVT.

The V and J genes are TRBV19 and TRBJ1-2, with D unresolved. This CDR3 comprises 12 residues. In germline, CDR1 is LNHDA, CDR2 SQIVND (reference sequence). V was shortened by 5 bases and J by 4 bases, with 8 bases between the two germline ends. The CDR3 DNA sequence: TGTGCCAGTAGTGAATCCCCCTATGGCTACACCTTC. Protein product: CASSESPYGYTF.

The V and J genes are TRBV10-2 and TRBJ2-7; D is undetermined. Germline CDR1 is WSHSY and CDR2 is SAAADI. V lost 0 bases and J 3 bases, leaving 6 bases between the germline ends. The CDR3 totals 13 residues. The CDR3 nucleotides are TGCGCCAGCAGTGAGTCTACGGGCTACGAGCAGTACTTC. Residues: CASSESTGYEQYF.

This clonotype was seen many times. J is TRBJ2-1 and V is TRBV2; perhaps TRBD2 as D (5 bases). Trimming removed 8 bases at V and 9 bases at J, with 14 bases between. In germline, CDR1 is SNHLY, CDR2 FYNNEI. This CDR3 comprises 12 residues. CDR3 in amino acids: CASPLRAGEQFF. CDR3 DNA sequence: TGTGCCAGCCCTCTGAGGGCGGGTGAGCAGTTCTTC.

This clonotype was seen just once. Compared with germline, one end of the junction differs, possibly owing to a read error. The gene calls are TRBV7-2 and TRBJ2-5, with D possibly being TRBD1 or TRBD2 (6 bases each). The CDR3 loop spans 15 amino acids. CDR1 is SGHTA and CDR2 is FQGNSA in the germline V gene. CDR3 bases: TGTGCCAGCAGCTTAGAACGGGGGCTCGGTCAGACCCGGTACTTC. Protein: CASSLERGLGQTRYF.

The CDR3 reads CASSRRGSEKLFF. In DNA, the CDR3 is TGTGCCAGCAGCCGCAGGGGATCTGAAAAACTGTTTTTT. The chain joins TRBV7-9 to TRBJ1-4, with D perhaps TRBD1 (6 bases). This CDR3 contains 13 residues. CDR1 and CDR2 from the germline V gene are SEHNR and FQNEAQ (reference sequence). V was pared by 5 bases and J by 7 bases, with 11 bases between. Variable domain in full (rest from reference TRBV7-9 and TRBJ1-4): DTGVSQNPRHKITKRGQNVTFRCDPISEHNRLYWYRQTLGQGPEFLTYFQNEAQLEKSRLLSDRFSAERPKGSFSTLEIQRTEQGDSAMYLCASSRRGSEKLFFGSGTQLSVL.

The chain couples TRBV27 to TRBJ1-1; 10 bases fit TRBD1. Looked up from germline, CDR1 is MNHEY and CDR2 is SMNVEV (reference sequence). The CDR3 loop spans 17 amino acids. Losses at the gene ends were 7 bases for V and 3 bases for J; bases not matched to a gene: 14. The CDR3 is CASTLTWTGGSYTEAFF. In DNA, the CDR3 is TGTGCCAGCACCTTGACCTGGACAGGGGGTAGTTACACTGAAGCTTTCTTT.

The V gene is TRBV9, the J gene TRBJ2-3; maybe TRBD2 (5 bases). Trimming removed 0 bases from V and 6 bases from J, with 5 bases in between. Germline loops: CDR1 SGDLS, CDR2 YYNGEE. The CDR3 is made up of 12 amino acids. CDR3 DNA: TGTGCCAGCAGCGTAGCGGGGGATACGCAGTATTTT. Residues: CASSVAGDTQYF.

The chain carries TRBV7-9 and TRBJ1-1; tentatively, D is TRBD1 (5 bases). The V end lost 8 bases, the J end lost 1 base, and 11 bases lay between the germline ends. Germline CDR1 is SEHNR and CDR2 is FQNEAQ (reference sequence). CDR3 length equals 13 residues. CDR3 in amino acids: CASEPQGNTEAFF. CDR3 DNA: TGTGCCAGCGAACCTCAGGGGAACACTGAAGCTTTCTTT.

This clonotype was counted a few times. The chain employs TRBV7-2 and TRBJ2-3; the match to TRBD2 covers 10 bases. This CDR3 spans 18 amino acids. CDR1 and CDR2 from the germline V gene are SGHTA and FQGNSA. J was trimmed by 1 base and V by 0 bases; bases with no gene match: 7. Here the CDR3 reads CASSLAADGTSGTDTQYF. The CDR3 region has the DNA TGTGCCAGCAGCTTAGCAGCGGACGGGACTAGCGGCACAGATACGCAGTATTTT.

The V call is TRBV7-8, the J call TRBJ1-6; no clear D gene. V lost 1 base and J 8 bases, leaving 6 bases between the germline ends. CDR1 and CDR2 (germline): SGHVS, FQNEAQ. The CDR3 contains 13 residues. CDR3 sequence: CASSLVGDSPLHF. The CDR3 DNA reads as TGTGCCAGCAGCTTAGTCGGGGATTCACCCCTCCACTTT.

The chain recombines TRBV19 with TRBJ2-2; 8 bases line up with TRBD1. This CDR3 is 15 amino acids long. The germline gives CDR1 LNHDA, CDR2 SQIVND (reference sequence). Trimming took 5 bases from V and 4 from J; bases not matched to a gene: 6. CDR3 residues: CASSRRGPGTGELFF. CDR3 in DNA: TGTGCCAGTAGTCGCAGGGGGCCAGGCACCGGGGAGCTGTTTTTT. Full variable domain (rest looked up from reference TRBV19 and TRBJ2-2): DGGITQSPKYLFRKEGQNVTLSCEQNLNHDAMYWYRQDPGQGLRLIYYSQIVNDFQKGDIAEGYSVSREKKESFPLTVTSAQKNPTAFYLCASSRRGPGTGELFFGEGSRLTVL.

The genes are TRBV11-1 and TRBJ2-1, with 9 bases matching TRBD2. There are 15 residues in the CDR3. Losses at the gene ends were 5 bases for V and 6 bases for J; bases not matched to a gene: 8. CDR1 is SGHAT and CDR2 is FQDESV in the germline V gene (reference sequence). The CDR3 protein is CASSTTGTSSNEQFF. For the CDR3, the DNA is TGTGCCAGCAGCACTACGGGGACTAGCAGCAATGAGCAGTTCTTC.

In this sample, this clonotype turned up many times. The CDR3 coding sequence is TGTGCCACCAGTTGGGGGGAAGTGAACACTGAAGCTTTCTTT. Its translation is CATSWGEVNTEAFF. The J gene is TRBJ1-1, the V gene TRBV19; TRBD1 is a possible D gene (5 bases). The V gene lost 10 bases and the J gene lost 0 bases, with 15 bases spanning the gap. CDR1 and CDR2 (germline): LNHDA, SQIVND (reference sequence). The CDR3 length is 14 residues. Using reference TRBV19 and TRBJ1-1 for the parts outside the CDR3, the full variable domain is DGGITQSPKYLFRKEGQNVTLSCEQNLNHDAMYWYRQDPGQGLRLIYYSQIVNDFQKGDIAEGYSVSREKKESFPLTVTSAQKNPTAFYLCATSWGEVNTEAFFGQGTRLTVV.

The chain has TRBV10-1 and TRBJ1-5, with D possibly TRBD1 on 5 matching bases. Germline V gene lookup returns CDR1 WNHNN and CDR2 SYGVQD (reference sequence). The CDR3 loop spans 14 amino acids. V was trimmed by 4 bases and J by 3 bases, leaving 10 bases between them. The CDR3 coding sequence is TGCGCCAGCAGTGCGCAGGGAAACAATCAGCCCCAGCATTTT. Translated: CASSAQGNNQPQHF.

This clonotype was counted ten times or more. The chain recombines TRBV24-1 with TRBJ2-1, with a weak D call TRBD2 (5 bases). Germline V gives CDR1 KGHDR, CDR2 SFDVKD. CDR3 length: 13 amino acids. With 6 bases removed from V and 4 bases from J, the gap between germline ends came to 9 bases. The CDR3 is CATSTRGYNEQFF. CDR3 nucleotide sequence: TGTGCCACCAGTACTCGGGGTTACAATGAGCAGTTCTTC.

The rearrangement joins TRBV25-1 to TRBJ2-7; possible D gene TRBD1, 5 bases. The CDR3 is made up of 14 amino acids. V lost 3 bases and J 3 bases, leaving 12 bases between the germline ends. The germline CDR1 and CDR2 sequences are MGHDK and SYGVNS. The CDR3 loop is CASSDQQGLYEQYF. The CDR3 DNA reads as TGTGCCAGCAGTGATCAGCAGGGCCTCTACGAGCAGTACTTC.

This chain uses TRBV19 with TRBJ1-6; 11 positions match TRBD1. This CDR3 comprises 15 residues. With V trimmed by 8 bases and J by 7 bases, 7 bases remained unmatched. CDR1 LNHDA and CDR2 SQIVND come from the germline V gene (reference sequence). The CDR3 is CASWTGQGVNSPLHF. The CDR3 DNA reads TGTGCCAGTTGGACGGGACAGGGGGTGAATTCACCCCTCCACTTT.

The chain employs TRBV5-5 and TRBJ1-5, with D possibly matching TRBD1 (5 bases). Germline CDR1 reads SGHKS; CDR2 reads YYEKEE (reference sequence). Trimming removed 0 bases from V and 4 bases from J, with 14 bases in between. This CDR3 is 16 amino acids long. CDR3 bases: TGTGCCAGCAGCTTGGCCGGGACGGCTTCTAATCAGCCCCAGCATTTT. It specifies CASSLAGTASNQPQHF.

The chain combines TRBV10-2 with TRBJ2-7; TRBD1 matches at 9 bases. The CDR3 covers 14 residues. CDR1 and CDR2 (germline): WSHSY, SAAADI. Trimming at V came to 6 bases and at J to 2 bases, leaving 5 bases not matched to a gene. The chain's CDR3 is CASRTGQGTYEQYF. As DNA, the CDR3 is TGCGCCAGCAGAACGGGACAGGGAACCTACGAGCAGTACTTC.

The chain couples TRBV15 to TRBJ2-1; 9 bases agree with TRBD2. The CDR3 contains 16 residues. With V trimmed by 1 base and J by 5 bases, 6 bases remained unmatched. CDR1 and CDR2 from the germline V gene are LNHNV and YYDKDF (reference sequence). Here the CDR3 reads CATSRGISGGDNEQFF. For the CDR3, the DNA is TGTGCCACCAGCAGAGGTATTAGCGGGGGTGACAATGAGCAGTTCTTC.

The rearrangement links TRBV19 to TRBJ2-3; D not certain. V was clipped by 4 bases and J by 6 bases, with 14 bases between them. The germline CDR1 and CDR2 sequences are LNHDA and SQIVND (reference sequence). This CDR3 region has 14 residues. In DNA, the CDR3 is TGTGCCAGTAGTACCAGTTCGGTGCCGGATACGCAGTATTTT. Its translation is CASSTSSVPDTQYF. The full variable domain, with the rest looked up from reference TRBV19 and TRBJ2-3, is DGGITQSPKYLFRKEGQNVTLSCEQNLNHDAMYWYRQDPGQGLRLIYYSQIVNDFQKGDIAEGYSVSREKKESFPLTVTSAQKNPTAFYLCASSTSSVPDTQYFGPGTRLTVL.